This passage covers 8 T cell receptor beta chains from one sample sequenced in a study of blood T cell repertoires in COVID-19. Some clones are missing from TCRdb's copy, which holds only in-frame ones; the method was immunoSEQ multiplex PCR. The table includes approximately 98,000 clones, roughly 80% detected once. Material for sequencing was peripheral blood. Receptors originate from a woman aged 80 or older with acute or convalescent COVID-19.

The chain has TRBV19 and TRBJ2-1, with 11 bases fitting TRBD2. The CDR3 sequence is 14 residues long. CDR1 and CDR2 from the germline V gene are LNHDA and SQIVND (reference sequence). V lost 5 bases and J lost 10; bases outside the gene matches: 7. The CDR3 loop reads CASSVTSGVGEQFF. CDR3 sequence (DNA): TGTGCCAGTAGTGTGACTAGCGGGGTTGGAGAGCAGTTCTTC.

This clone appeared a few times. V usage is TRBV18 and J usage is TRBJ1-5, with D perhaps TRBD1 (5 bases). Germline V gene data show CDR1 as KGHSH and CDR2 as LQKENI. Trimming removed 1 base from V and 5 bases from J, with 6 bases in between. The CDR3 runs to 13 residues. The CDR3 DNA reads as TGTGCCAGCTCACCACGGGGCGATCAGCCCCAGCATTTT. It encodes CASSPRGDQPQHF.

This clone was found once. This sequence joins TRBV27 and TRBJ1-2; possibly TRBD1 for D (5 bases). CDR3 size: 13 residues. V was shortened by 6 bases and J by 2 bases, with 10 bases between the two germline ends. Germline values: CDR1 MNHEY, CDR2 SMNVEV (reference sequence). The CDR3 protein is CASSFDRNYGYTF. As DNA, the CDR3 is TGTGCCAGCAGCTTCGACAGAAACTATGGCTACACCTTC.

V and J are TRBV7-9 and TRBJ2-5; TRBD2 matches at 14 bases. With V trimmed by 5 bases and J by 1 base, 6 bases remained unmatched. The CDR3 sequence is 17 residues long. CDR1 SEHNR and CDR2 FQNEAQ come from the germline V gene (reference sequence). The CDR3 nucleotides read TGTGCCAGCAGCCCGGGACTAGCGGGGGTCCCCCAAGAGACCCAGTACTTC. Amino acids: CASSPGLAGVPQETQYF.

CDR3 in DNA: TGTGCCAGCAGCCAGGGACTAGCGCCCTTCACAGATACGCAGTATTTT. Amino acids: CASSQGLAPFTDTQYF. The rearrangement joins TRBV4-2 to TRBJ2-3; TRBD2 aligns across 10 bases. Germline V lookup: CDR1 LGHNA, CDR2 YNFKEQ. V lost 3 bases, J lost 2 bases, and 5 bases stayed unmatched. CDR3 length: 16 residues.

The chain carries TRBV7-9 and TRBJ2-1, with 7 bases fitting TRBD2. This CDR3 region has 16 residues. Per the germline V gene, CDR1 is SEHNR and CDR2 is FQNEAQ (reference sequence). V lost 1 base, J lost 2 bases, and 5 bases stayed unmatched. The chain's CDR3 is CASSLGGGGPYNEQFF. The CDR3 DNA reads TGTGCCAGCAGCTTAGGTGGCGGGGGACCCTACAATGAGCAGTTCTTC. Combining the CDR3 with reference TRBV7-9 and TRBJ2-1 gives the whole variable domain DTGVSQNPRHKITKRGQNVTFRCDPISEHNRLYWYRQTLGQGPEFLTYFQNEAQLEKSRLLSDRFSAERPKGSFSTLEIQRTEQGDSAMYLCASSLGGGGPYNEQFFGPGTRLTVL.

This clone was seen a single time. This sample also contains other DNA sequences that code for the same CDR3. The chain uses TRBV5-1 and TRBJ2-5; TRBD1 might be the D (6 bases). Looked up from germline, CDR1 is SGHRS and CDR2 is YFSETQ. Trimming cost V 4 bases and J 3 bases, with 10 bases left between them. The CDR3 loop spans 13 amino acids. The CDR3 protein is CASSPGTKETQYF. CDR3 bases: TGCGCCAGCAGCCCGGGGACAAAAGAGACCCAGTACTTC. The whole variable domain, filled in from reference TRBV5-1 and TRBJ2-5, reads KAGVTQTPRYLIKTRGQQVTLSCSPISGHRSVSWYQQTPGQGLQFLFEYFSETQRNKGNFPGRFSGRQFSNSRSEMNVSTLELGDSALYLCASSPGTKETQYFGPGTRLLVL.

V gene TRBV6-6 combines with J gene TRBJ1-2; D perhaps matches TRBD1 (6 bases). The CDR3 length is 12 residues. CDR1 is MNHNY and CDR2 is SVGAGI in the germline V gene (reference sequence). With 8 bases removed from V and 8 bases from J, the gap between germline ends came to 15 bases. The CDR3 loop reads CASLGGGRGYTF. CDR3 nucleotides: TGTGCCAGCCTGGGGGGGGGCAGGGGCTACACCTTC.